The T cell receptor beta chain described here comes from a study of kidney transplant recipient with SARS-CoV-2 infection. This clonotype was detected many times. The V and J ends lost 5 bases and 10 bases, in that order; junction bases with no gene match: 19. Per germline, CDR1 SGHAT and CDR2 FQNNGV. CDR3 size: 17 residues. One entry per CDR3 protein results from TCRdb running MiXCR on the reads. This table has fewer than 250,000 distinct CDR3 sequences, around 28% appearing once. Sample: a blood sample, taken at baseline and between days 110 and 120 from a kidney transplant recipient. The sequence came from a male patient aged 30 to 40 who had COVID-19 and was a kidney transplant recipient. Some T cells may have originated in the graft donor. The genes are TRBV11-2 and TRBJ1-4, with 7 bases that match TRBD1. The CDR3 nucleotides are TGTGCCAGCAGCACCAACCGAGAGACAGGGCGTTCTCGAAAACTGTTTTTT. Protein: CASSTNRETGRSRKLFF. The whole variable domain, filled in from reference TRBV11-2 and TRBJ1-4, reads EAGVAQSPRYKIIEKRQSVAFWCNPISGHATLYWYQQILGQGPKLLIQFQNNGVVDDSQLPKDRFSAERLKGVDSTLKIQPAKLEDSAVYLCASSTNRETGRSRKLFFGSGTQLSVL.